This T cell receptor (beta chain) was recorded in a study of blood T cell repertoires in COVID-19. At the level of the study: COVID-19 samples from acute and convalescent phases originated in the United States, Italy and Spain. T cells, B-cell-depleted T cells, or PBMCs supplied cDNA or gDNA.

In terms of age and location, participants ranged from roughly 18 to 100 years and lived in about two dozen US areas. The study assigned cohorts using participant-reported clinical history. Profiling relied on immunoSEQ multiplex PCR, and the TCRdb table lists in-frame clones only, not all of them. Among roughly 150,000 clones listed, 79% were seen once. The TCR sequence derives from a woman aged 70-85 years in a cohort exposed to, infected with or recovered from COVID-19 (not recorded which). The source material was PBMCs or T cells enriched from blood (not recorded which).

The chain's CDR3 is CASSFGLAGEGTVGTEAFF. The CDR3 DNA sequence: TGTGCCAGCAGTTTTGGGCTGGCGGGGGAAGGGACGGTTGGCACTGAAGCTTTCTTT. V and J are TRBV28 and TRBJ1-1, with TRBD1 as a possible D gene (5 bases). V lost 3 bases, J lost 4 bases, and 27 bases lay in between. CDR3 length equals 19 residues. Germline V CDR1 and CDR2: MDHEN, SYDVKM.